This T cell receptor beta chain appears in the sequencing data of a study of blood T cell repertoires in COVID-19. The wider study: The samples span acute and convalescent COVID-19 from the United States, Italy and Spain. Sample material is recorded as cDNA or gDNA derived from T cells, B-cell-depleted T cells, or PBMCs.

In the original analysis: Reference gene primer amplification gave nucleated cell count estimates. The assay was immunoSEQ multiplex PCR, and TCRdb's table has in-frame clones only and misses some. From that table come the V and J calls and clone size; the DNA was used to work out D and trimming. The sample has approximately 300,000 clones, approximately 90% seen once; the top ten hold about 4.6%. With V trimmed by 6 bases and J by 6 bases, 7 bases remained unmatched. This CDR3 is built from 14 residues. Germline CDR1 and CDR2: MNHEY and SVGAGI. Sequenced material: peripheral blood. The receptor was isolated from a man aged 35 to 55 with acute or convalescent COVID-19. The V gene is TRBV6-5, the J gene TRBJ2-7; 11 bases agree with TRBD1. The CDR3 region has the DNA TGTGCCAGCAGCCCGGGACAGGGGGTGTTCGAGCAGTACTTC. Its protein product is CASSPGQGVFEQYF.